This TCR beta chain was documented in a study of human T cells and chemical hapten exposure. Overall study findings and caveats: TCRs exceeding a frequency of 1 in 1000 stayed unchanged under DPC sensitization.

There are a few counts of this clonotype. The target antigen is unknown. One entry per CDR3 protein, called by TCRdb with MiXCR from the RACE reads. The sample carries 25,000 to 35,000 distinct CDR3 sequences, around 7.4% recorded once. Stated time point: healthy volunteer bleed at 2 weeks. Total RNA was extracted from unfractionated whole blood. V lost 6 bases to trimming and J lost 0 bases, with 8 bases between them. The V gene's germline CDR1 is DFQATT and CDR2 SNEGSKA (reference sequence). The CDR3 is 12 amino acids. The material sequenced was whole blood. The sequence came from a human donor in good health. Some clones in this sample may be carry-over from other donors' samples. The rearrangement uses TRBV20-1 and TRBJ1-1; D unclear. As DNA, the CDR3 is TGCAGTGCGTCCAGACTGAACACTGAAGCTTTCTTT. It translates to CSASRLNTEAFF.